Listed here are 13 T cell receptor beta chains from one sample, sequenced in a study of T cell repertoires in cytomegalovirus infection. No cognate antigen is known for these TCRs. Each CDR3 protein is one row after TCRdb ran MiXCR on the reads. In the table there are about 830,000 distinct CDR3 sequences, about 33% of which are singletons. The sample here was cultured CD8+ T cells from PBMCs, taken from culture after CMV antigen stimulation. These receptors were obtained from a human donor in good health (CMV status not recorded). Some clones in this sample may be carry-over from other donors' samples.

The chain is built from TRBV13 and TRBJ1-4; D is possibly TRBD1 (5 bases). Deletions cut 5 bases from V and 6 bases from J, with 19 bases between. The CDR3 runs 16 residues. The germline gives CDR1 PRHDT, CDR2 FYEKMQ (reference sequence). The CDR3, as DNA: TGTGCCAGCAGCCGTTACCAGGGAGTCCGTTATGAAAAACTGTTTTTT. This sequence encodes CASSRYQGVRYEKLFF.

The rearrangement joins TRBV27 to TRBJ1-4; 7 nucleotides agree with TRBD1. Trimming removed 1 base from V and 5 bases from J; junction bases left unmatched: 4. This CDR3 region has 15 residues. Germline CDR1 is MNHEY and CDR2 is SMNVEV (reference sequence). The CDR3 region has the DNA TGTGCCAGCAGTTTATGGGGGACAGAAAATGAAAAACTGTTTTTT. Translation gives CASSLWGTENEKLFF.

The sample holds a few counts of this clonotype. Germline is not matched at one junction end, which may reflect a read error. The chain employs TRBV4-2 and TRBJ1-1; 9 bases match TRBD1. CDR1 LGHNA and CDR2 YNFKEQ come from the germline V gene. The CDR3 sequence is 15 residues long. The CDR3 loop is CASNQVGTGYTEAFF. CDR3 in DNA: TGTGCCAGCAACCAAGTGGGGACAGGGTACACTGAAGCTTTCTTT.

This clonotype was counted a few times. The V gene is TRBV7-6, the J gene TRBJ1-1; D might be TRBD1 (5 bases). Germline values: CDR1 SGHVS, CDR2 FNYEAQ. Trimming shortened V by 3 bases and J by 3 bases, and 8 bases separated the two germline ends. The CDR3 totals 13 residues. CDR3 residues: CASSFGRDTEAFF. The CDR3 DNA follows: TGTGCCAGCAGCTTCGGCAGGGACACTGAAGCTTTCTTT. The variable domain in full, with the rest retrieved from reference TRBV7-6 and TRBJ1-1, is GAGVSQSPRYKVTKRGQDVALRCDPISGHVSLYWYRQALGQGPEFLTYFNYEAQQDKSGLPNDRFSAERPEGSISTLTIQRTEQRDSAMYRCASSFGRDTEAFFGQGTRLTVV.

The gene calls are TRBV5-1 and TRBJ2-7; TRBD1 aligns across 9 bases. The CDR3 runs to 14 residues. Germline CDR1 and CDR2: SGHRS and YFSETQ. V trimming: 4 bases; J trimming: 3 bases; junction bases outside the gene matches: 5. CDR3 protein: CASSIGTGNYEQYV. Written as DNA, the CDR3 is TGCGCCAGCAGCATCGGGACAGGGAACTACGAGCAGTACGTC.

The rearrangement links TRBV3-1 to TRBJ1-1; tentatively, D is TRBD1 (5 bases). The CDR3 contains 13 residues. From germline, CDR1 is LGHDT and CDR2 YNNKEL (reference sequence). With 3 bases removed from V and 6 bases from J, the gap between germline ends came to 11 bases. The CDR3 loop is CASSHQGQAEAFF. In DNA, the CDR3 is TGTGCCAGCAGCCACCAGGGTCAGGCTGAAGCTTTCTTT. Complete variable domain (other parts from reference TRBV3-1 and TRBJ1-1): DTAVSQTPKYLVTQMGNDKSIKCEQNLGHDTMYWYKQDSKKFLKIMFSYNNKELIINETVPNRFSPKSPDKAHLNLHINSLELGDSAVYFCASSHQGQAEAFFGQGTRLTVV.

This clonotype showed up just a few times. The chain combines TRBV6-5 with TRBJ2-4, with TRBD1 identical over 8 bases. Germline V gene lookup returns CDR1 MNHEY and CDR2 SVGAGI. The CDR3 is 15 amino acids. Trimming cost V 6 bases and J 0 bases; bases outside gene matches: 4. CDR3 sequence: CASRSQGVAKNIQYF. CDR3 bases: TGTGCCAGCAGATCACAGGGGGTAGCCAAAAACATTCAGTACTTC.

The chain employs TRBV14 and TRBJ1-2; D remains unclear. In germline, CDR1 is SGHDN, CDR2 FVKESK. With 0 bases removed from V and 2 bases from J, the gap between germline ends came to 13 bases. CDR3 length: 16 amino acids. The CDR3 nucleotides read TGTGCCAGCAGCCAAGATGGAATAGGGAGGAACTATGGCTACACCTTC. Translated: CASSQDGIGRNYGYTF.

This clonotype was observed a few times. The chain joins TRBV6-5 to TRBJ2-3, with D perhaps matching TRBD2 (5 bases). The CDR3 is made up of 17 amino acids. V lost 0 bases and J lost 3, with 16 bases in between. Looked up from germline, CDR1 is MNHEY and CDR2 is SVGAGI. CDR3 protein: CASSYSTGWTSTDTQYF. The CDR3 DNA reads TGTGCCAGCAGTTACTCGACGGGGTGGACTTCTACAGATACGCAGTATTTT.

The chain employs TRBV7-4 and TRBJ2-2, with 10 bases lining up with TRBD1. Looked up from germline, CDR1 is SGHVT and CDR2 is SQSDAQ. This CDR3 has 16 amino acids. After removal of 5 bases from V and 3 bases from J, the junction contained 6 bases not matched to a gene. CDR3 nucleotides: TGTGCCAGCAGCACGCGACAGGGGGCAGACACCGGGGAGCTGTTTTTT. Encoded protein: CASSTRQGADTGELFF. Full variable domain (rest looked up from reference TRBV7-4 and TRBJ2-2): GAGVSQSPRYKVAKRGRDVALRCDSISGHVTLYWYRQTLGQGSEVLTYSQSDAQRDKSGRPSGRFSAERPERSVSTLKIQRTEQGDSAVYLCASSTRQGADTGELFFGEGSRLTVL.

V gene TRBV27 combines with J gene TRBJ2-3, with D possibly matching TRBD1 (7 bases). Trimming took off 2 bases at V and 6 bases at J, with 12 bases between the two ends. Per the germline V gene, CDR1 is MNHEY and CDR2 is SMNVEV (reference sequence). The CDR3 loop spans 14 amino acids. CDR3 loop: CASSLGGGFDTQYF. The CDR3 nucleotides read TGTGCCAGCAGTTTAGGAGGGGGCTTTGATACGCAGTATTTT.

This clonotype was seen a handful of times. The J gene is TRBJ2-1, the V gene TRBV27; D gene uncertain. Germline V gene sequence: CDR1 MNHEY, CDR2 SMNVEV (reference sequence). Trimming cost V 7 bases and J 5 bases, with 6 bases left between them. This CDR3 region has 11 residues. The CDR3 DNA follows: TGTGCCAGCATCGAAAACAATGAGCAGTTCTTC. Encoded protein: CASIENNEQFF.

This clonotype occurred many times. The chain combines TRBV7-2 with TRBJ2-2, with TRBD2 matching over 8 bases. V lost 1 base to trimming and J lost 3 bases; unmatched junction nucleotides: 7. Germline CDR1 reads SGHTA; CDR2 reads FQGNSA. The CDR3 covers 17 residues. DNA for the CDR3: TGTGCCAGCAGCTTAGACCCAGCGGGGGCGTACACCGGGGAGCTGTTTTTT. Amino acids: CASSLDPAGAYTGELFF.